The T cell receptor beta chain under discussion was sequenced for a study of radiotherapy plus CTLA-4 blockade in lung cancer. At the level of the study: Of all patients, 15% to 20% responded objectively and 31% showed disease control. Study results and limitations: In blood, after radiotherapy plus ipilimumab, tumor-derived TCR clones expanded. Strongest reported response predictors: early blood clone changes and post-radiation interferon-beta.

Generated by immunoSEQ multiplex PCR, the TCRdb table keeps only in-frame clones and is missing some. The table records about 53,000 clones, approximately 84% of them present only once. As for this clone: Its antigen is unidentified.

V dropped 0 bases and J dropped 0 bases, with 12 bases sitting between them. This CDR3 has 17 amino acids. The source is a human donor with non-small cell lung cancer whose response to radiotherapy plus ipilimumab could not be evaluated. This material consisted of peripheral blood, taken from a patient treated with radiotherapy plus ipilimumab. The gene calls are TRBV5-3 and TRBJ2-2, with D hard to call. TRBV5-3 belongs to the ORF category, with a function that is uncertain. This chain's CDR3 is CARSLEGGAANTGELFF. CDR3 DNA: TGTGCCAGAAGCTTGGAAGGCGGAGCCGCGAACACCGGGGAGCTGTTTTTT.